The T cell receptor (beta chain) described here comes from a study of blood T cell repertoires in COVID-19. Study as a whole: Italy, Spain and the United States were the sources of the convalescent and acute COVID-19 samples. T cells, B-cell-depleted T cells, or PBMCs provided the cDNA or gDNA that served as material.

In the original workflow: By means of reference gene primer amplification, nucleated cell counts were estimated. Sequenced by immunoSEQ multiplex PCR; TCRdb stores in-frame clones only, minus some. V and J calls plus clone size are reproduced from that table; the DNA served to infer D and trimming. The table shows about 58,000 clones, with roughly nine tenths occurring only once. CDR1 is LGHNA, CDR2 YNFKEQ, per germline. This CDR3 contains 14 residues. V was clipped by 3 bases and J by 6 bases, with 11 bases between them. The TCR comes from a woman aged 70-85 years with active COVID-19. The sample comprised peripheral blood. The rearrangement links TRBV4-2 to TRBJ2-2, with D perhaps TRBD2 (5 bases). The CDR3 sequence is CASSQGYSAGELFF. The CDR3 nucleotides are TGTGCCAGCAGCCAGGGATATAGCGCCGGGGAGCTGTTTTTT.